These T cell receptor beta chains were read from a single sample in a study of blood T cell repertoires in COVID-19. Using immunoSEQ multiplex PCR, the repertoire was profiled, and TCRdb retains in-frame clones only, with some absent. The data hold nearly 300,000 clones, with about 91% observed a single time. Sequencing used peripheral blood. The receptors derive from a young woman who had recovered from COVID-19. Each CDR3 is given with its conserved first and last residue. Each record gives: clone size, V gene, D gene, CDR3 length, J gene, CDR3 protein, CDR3 DNA. A D gene is named only where the DNA matches it firmly. Size tells how often a clone was seen (once, few, many) or the class of an expanded clone, and some rows leave it out.

NA,TRBV28,NA,14,TRBJ1-1,CASSQRGGNTEAFF,TGTGCCAGCAGTCAAAGGGGAGGAAACACTGAAGCTTTCTTT
NA,TRBV6-5,NA,13,TRBJ1-5,CASGGNSNQPQHF,TGTGCCAGCGGCGGAAATAGCAATCAGCCCCAGCATTTT
NA,TRBV7-9,NA,12,TRBJ2-7,CASSFSGYEQYF,TGTGCCAGCAGCTTTTCGGGGTACGAGCAGTACTTC
NA,TRBV12-3/TRBV12-4,NA,13,TRBJ2-7,CASSLRVPYEQYF,TGTGCCAGCAGTTTACGGGTTCCCTACGAGCAGTACTTC
NA,TRBV11-2,NA,14,TRBJ2-4,CASSIPDQGNIQYF,TGTGCCAGCAGCATACCCGATCAGGGAAACATTCAGTACTTC
NA,TRBV27,TRBD1,16,TRBJ1-1,CASSPLNRGVDTEAFF,TGTGCCAGCAGTCCTTTAAACAGGGGGGTCGATACTGAAGCTTTCTTT
NA,TRBV7-3,NA,13,TRBJ2-5,CASSLSVGETQYF,TGTGCCAGCAGCTTGAGCGTGGGAGAGACCCAGTACTTC
NA,TRBV28,TRBD1,16,TRBJ2-1,CASSPRQGPYYNEQFF,TGTGCCAGCAGTCCAAGACAGGGGCCGTACTACAATGAGCAGTTCTTC
NA,TRBV5-4,TRBD1,17,TRBJ1-5,CASSQTGTGYSNQPQHF,TGTGCCAGCAGCCAGACCGGGACAGGGTATAGCAATCAGCCCCAGCATTTT
NA,TRBV5-5,NA,15,TRBJ2-7,CASSSDSNPYYEQYF,TGTGCCAGCAGCTCGGACAGTAACCCCTACTACGAGCAGTACTTC
NA,TRBV4-1,TRBD2,17,TRBJ2-5,CASSLLAGALPGETQYF,TGCGCCAGCAGTCTCTTAGCGGGGGCCCTCCCTGGGGAGACCCAGTACTTC
NA,TRBV4-2,NA,16,TRBJ2-1,CASSQSLASAYNEQFF,TGTGCCAGCAGCCAGTCGCTAGCTTCAGCCTACAATGAGCAGTTCTTC
NA,TRBV5-1,TRBD1,13,TRBJ1-2,CASRGTAYYGYTF,TGCGCCAGCAGGGGGACAGCATACTATGGCTACACCTTC
NA,TRBV6-5,TRBD1,14,TRBJ1-2,CASSRGQGAQGYTF,TGTGCCAGCAGTAGAGGACAGGGGGCTCAGGGCTACACCTTC
NA,TRBV14,NA,11,TRBJ2-1,CASSHYNEQFF,TGTGCCAGCAGCCACTATAATGAGCAGTTCTTC
NA,TRBV5-1,TRBD1,14,TRBJ2-5,CASTAQGRGETQYF,TGCGCCAGCACCGCACAGGGGCGAGGAGAGACCCAGTACTTC
NA,TRBV6-5,NA,15,TRBJ1-5,CASRRGKRSNQPQHF,TGTGCCAGCCGACGGGGGAAAAGGAGCAATCAGCCCCAGCATTTT
NA,TRBV29-1,NA,15,TRBJ2-3,CSVTQIWPSTDTQYF,TGCAGCGTTACCCAGATATGGCCTAGCACAGATACGCAGTATTTT
once,TRBV18,TRBD2,15,TRBJ2-1,CASSPQGGRDNEQFF,TGTGCCAGCTCACCACAGGGAGGGAGAGACAATGAGCAGTTCTTC
NA,TRBV19,NA,15,TRBJ1-1,CASSIAPGWNTEAFF,TGTGCCAGTAGTATAGCCCCAGGGTGGAACACTGAAGCTTTCTTT
NA,TRBV12-5,TRBD2,14,TRBJ2-3,CASGSLSSGETQYF,TGTGCTAGTGGTTCCCTCTCTAGCGGGGAGACGCAGTATTTT
NA,TRBV6-5,NA,16,TRBJ1-2,CASSYRWQKKPYGYTF,TGTGCCAGCAGTTACCGTTGGCAGAAAAAACCCTATGGCTACACCTTC
NA,TRBV7-2,TRBD2,15,TRBJ2-4,CASSLASGGWNIQYF,TGTGCCAGCAGCTTGGCTAGCGGGGGGTGGAACATTCAGTACTTC
NA,TRBV9,NA,12,TRBJ1-2,CASSGGTQGYTF,TGTGCCAGCAGCGGCGGGACGCAAGGCTACACCTTC
NA,TRBV3-1/TRBV3-2,NA,16,TRBJ1-4,CASSQKEYSTNEKLFF,TGTGCCAGCAGCCAAAAGGAGTATTCAACTAATGAAAAACTGTTTTTT
NA,TRBV28,TRBD1,17,TRBJ1-2,CASTWTGGVLAGSGYTF,TGTGCCAGCACCTGGACAGGGGGCGTGTTAGCCGGGTCCGGCTACACCTTC
once,TRBV3-1/TRBV3-2,NA,16,TRBJ1-3,CASSQQPGFSGNTIYF,TGTGCCAGCAGCCAGCAACCAGGATTCTCTGGAAACACCATATATTTT
NA,TRBV6-2/TRBV6-3,NA,13,TRBJ2-7,CASSYSGVIEQYF,TGTGCCAGCAGTTACTCGGGAGTCATTGAGCAGTACTTC
NA,TRBV7-6,NA,15,TRBJ2-7,CASSPRRDNSYEQYF,TGTGCCAGCAGCCCGCGCCGGGACAACTCCTACGAGCAGTACTTC
few,TRBV18,NA,17,TRBJ1-5,CASSPTGGGQPNQPQHF,TGTGCCAGCTCACCGACGGGGGGCGGACAACCTAATCAGCCCCAGCATTTT
NA,TRBV6-5,TRBD1,14,TRBJ1-5,CASRPTGFDQPQHF,TGTGCCAGCAGGCCGACAGGGTTCGATCAGCCCCAGCATTTT
NA,TRBV7-9,NA,15,TRBJ2-6,CASSLAGTGANVLTF,TGTGCCAGCAGCTTGGCAGGGACTGGGGCCAACGTCCTGACTTTC
NA,TRBV18,NA,13,TRBJ1-1,CASSVTGYSEAFF,TGTGCCAGCTCAGTAACAGGGTATTCTGAAGCTTTCTTT
NA,TRBV28,NA,10,TRBJ2-7,CASSLYEQYF,TGTGCCAGCAGCCTCTACGAGCAGTACTTC
NA,TRBV6-6,NA,13,TRBJ1-1,CASSSFKHTEAFF,TGTGCCAGCAGTTCCTTTAAGCACACTGAAGCTTTCTTT
few,TRBV9,NA,16,TRBJ2-3,CASSSERPVSTDTQYF,TGTGCCAGCAGCTCCGAGCGCCCAGTTAGCACAGATACGCAGTATTTT